This is a list of T cell receptor beta chains from one sample in a study of T-cell reconstitution after alpha-beta-depleted transplantation in children. TCRdb processed the PCR reads anew with MiXCR; each CDR3 protein has one entry. The table includes fewer than 550,000 distinct CDR3 sequences, 11% detected once. The specimen was PBMCs from the stem cell graft donor, collected from the stem cell graft. These receptor sequences come from a human donor who donated a stem cell graft to a child with acute myeloid leukemia. CDR3s include the opening cysteine and the closing phenylalanine or tryptophan. The D gene is left open where the match is weak. Clone sizes are given selectively: once, few, many, or a class where the clone is expanded.

many,-,TRBV29-1,TRBJ1-1,TGCAGCGGAAAGTTCCGATCCCTCCTGGCGGACACTGAAGCTTTCTTT,CSGKFRSLLADTEAFF
few,TRBD1,TRBV6-5,TRBJ2-4,TGTGCCAGCAGTTGGTACAGGGGGGACATTCAGTACTTC,CASSWYRGDIQYF
many,-,TRBV5-1,TRBJ1-1,TGCGCCAGCAGCCAAAGGGGAGCGGGGGACACTGAAGCTTTCTTT,CASSQRGAGDTEAFF
few,-,TRBV12-3/TRBV12-4,TRBJ1-1,TGTGCCGTAAACTCAGAACTCTCCCACACTGAAGCTTTCTTT,CAVNSELSHTEAFF
few,-,TRBV29-1,TRBJ2-1,TGCAGCGTTGCAGGGGAAATATCTCGTTATGAGCAGTTCTTC,CSVAGEISRYEQFF
-,-,TRBV15,TRBJ2-1,TGTGCCACCAGCAGAGACATAGCGGTCAATGAGCAGTTCTTC,CATSRDIAVNEQFF
-,-,TRBV29-1,TRBJ2-1,TGCAGCGTTGAGGACAGAACTACCGACAATGAGCAGTTCTTC,CSVEDRTTDNEQFF
-,-,TRBV20-1,TRBJ1-1,TGCAGTGCCGAAATGGGGGCGCCGAGGACTGAAGCTTTCTTT,CSAEMGAPRTEAFF
many,TRBD2,TRBV29-1,TRBJ2-7,TGCAGCGTTGAAGCGGGAGGGCAACGCGAGCAGTACTTC,CSVEAGGQREQYF
few,TRBD2,TRBV29-1,TRBJ2-5,TGCAGCGTTCAGGGACTAGCGGGAACGGAGACCCAGTACTTC,CSVQGLAGTETQYF
many,TRBD1,TRBV28,TRBJ1-5,TGTGCCAGCAGTTTAGGACAGGGAAGACAGCCCCAGCATTTT,CASSLGQGRQPQHF
-,TRBD2,TRBV6-1,TRBJ2-4,TGTGCCAGCAGCTCACAGGCTAGCGGCAAAAACATTCAGTACTTC,CASSSQASGKNIQYF
-,TRBD1,TRBV7-9,TRBJ2-1,TGTGCCAGCAGTCCCGGGACAGGACCCAATGAGCAGTTCTTC,CASSPGTGPNEQFF
few,-,TRBV27,TRBJ1-1,TGTGCAGCGAGGGGGGGTTACAACACTGAAGCTTTCTTT,CAARGGYNTEAFF
-,-,TRBV7-2,TRBJ1-5,TGTGCCAGCAGTCTAGCAGGGTCGGGACAGCCCCAGCATTTT,CASSLAGSGQPQHF
-,TRBD1,TRBV7-9,TRBJ2-2,TGTGCCAGCAGCTGGGTGGGACAGGAGATCACCGGGGAGCTGTTTTTT,CASSWVGQEITGELFF
-,TRBD1,TRBV5-1,TRBJ2-5,TGCGCCAGCAGCGGATCGGACAGGCGCCAAGAGACCCAGTACTTC,CASSGSDRRQETQYF
-,TRBD1,TRBV5-1,TRBJ2-2,TGCGCCTGCAGCATTCCGGGACAGGGCGAACGGAGGACCGGGGAGCTGTTTTTT,CACSIPGQGERRTGELFF
few,TRBD2,TRBV29-1,TRBJ2-1,TGCAGCGGGGGAGGGACTAGCGGGAGGAGCTCCTACAATGAGCAGTTCTTC,CSGGGTSGRSSYNEQFF
once,TRBD2,TRBV11-2,TRBJ2-3,TGTGCCAGCAGCTTAGTGCGGGGGAAAAAAGGAGATACGCAGTATTTT,CASSLVRGKKGDTQYF
-,-,TRBV5-1,TRBJ2-7,TGCGCCAGCAGCTTCGAGAGGGCCGGCGAGCAGTACTTC,CASSFERAGEQYF
-,-,TRBV5-6,TRBJ1-3,TGTGCCAGCAGCTTCCGGGAAGGCTCTGGAAACACCATATATTTT,CASSFREGSGNTIYF
few,TRBD2,TRBV29-1,TRBJ2-3,TGCAGCGTTGTGTACGAGACTAGCTTAGATACGCAGTATTTT,CSVVYETSLDTQYF
few,TRBD1,TRBV12-3/TRBV12-4,TRBJ1-6,TGTGCCAGCAGTCCTCAGGGACAGTTTTATTCACCCCTCCACTTT,CASSPQGQFYSPLHF
-,-,TRBV7-2,TRBJ2-1,TGTGCCAGCAGCTTAGGCTGGGGCAATGAGCAGTTCTTC,CASSLGWGNEQFF
-,TRBD2,TRBV6-2/TRBV6-3,TRBJ2-1,TGTGCCAGCAGTTACAGGGAGGGTTACAATGAGCAGTTCTTC,CASSYREGYNEQFF
few,-,TRBV19,TRBJ2-4,TGTGCCAGTAGTATAAGAGGGGGGGACATTCAGTACTTC,CASSIRGGDIQYF
-,TRBD2,TRBV20-1,TRBJ2-3,TGCAGTGCTAGAGATCCGCTTAGCGGGAATCCAGATACGCAGTATTTT,CSARDPLSGNPDTQYF
many,-,TRBV25-1,TRBJ1-3,TGTGCCAGCAGTGCCCCTGTAGGAAACACCATATATTTT,CASSAPVGNTIYF
few,-,TRBV20-1,TRBJ2-7,TGCAGTGCTAGTACGTTAGTGGTGTACGAGCAGTACTTC,CSASTLVVYEQYF
many,-,TRBV4-3,TRBJ2-7,TGCGCCAGCAGCCAAGACAGCTCCTACGAGCAGTACTTC,CASSQDSSYEQYF
-,-,TRBV5-1,TRBJ2-1,TGCGCCAGCAGCTTGGATCCGGTCTACAATGAGCAGTTCTTC,CASSLDPVYNEQFF
-,-,TRBV7-2,TRBJ2-5,TGTGCCAGCAGCTTAGCGCTCGTCGTCGCGGAGACCCAGTACTTC,CASSLALVVAETQYF
few,TRBD2,TRBV20-1,TRBJ2-1,TGCAGTGCTAGAGAGACTAGCGGCTCCTACAATGAGCAGTTCTTC,CSARETSGSYNEQFF
-,TRBD1,TRBV4-3,TRBJ1-1,TGCGCCAGCAGCCAGAGCATCATGGGACAGGGAGCTTTCTTT,CASSQSIMGQGAFF
few,TRBD2,TRBV7-9,TRBJ2-7,TGTGCCAGCAGCCCCAAAGAAGGACTAGCGGGAGGTTACGAGCAGTACTTC,CASSPKEGLAGGYEQYF
few,TRBD2,TRBV29-1,TRBJ2-7,TGCAGCGGAGGGACTAGCGAGCACTACGAGCAGTACTTC,CSGGTSEHYEQYF
few,TRBD2,TRBV6-5,TRBJ2-1,TGTGCCAGCAGTTTTAGCGGGAGGAGCTCCTACAATGAGCAGTTCTTC,CASSFSGRSSYNEQFF
many,TRBD1,TRBV3-1,TRBJ2-1,TGTGCCAGCAGCCAGGACAGGGCGAATGAGCAGTTCTTC,CASSQDRANEQFF
-,TRBD2,TRBV15,TRBJ2-5,TGTGCCACCAGCAGAGATCTGCGGGAGGGCCAAGAGACCCAGTACTTC,CATSRDLREGQETQYF
many,TRBD2,TRBV20-1,TRBJ2-3,TGCAGTGCTAGGCCAAGCGGGACGGCAGATACGCAGTATTTT,CSARPSGTADTQYF
few,TRBD2,TRBV2,TRBJ2-3,TGTGCCACTCAAGGGCTAGCGGGAGGGCCGGGCACAGATACGCAGTATTTT,CATQGLAGGPGTDTQYF
many,-,TRBV11-1,TRBJ1-6,TGTGCCAGCAGTTTAAGCAATTCACCCCTCCACTTT,CASSLSNSPLHF
few,-,TRBV5-1,TRBJ2-3,TGCGCCAGCAGCTTGGGGTTTCCAGACACAGATACGCAGTATTTT,CASSLGFPDTDTQYF
-,TRBD2,TRBV29-1,TRBJ2-1,TGCAGCGTTGAGGGGTCCGCGGGAGAAATTAGTCAGTTCTTC,CSVEGSAGEISQFF
medium-sized,-,TRBV4-1,TRBJ2-5,TGCGCCAGCAGCCCAAGCGCCGACCCGAGGGAGACCCAGTACTTC,CASSPSADPRETQYF
-,TRBD1,TRBV20-1,TRBJ2-1,TGCAGTGCTAGAGGAGCAATCCCGGACAGGGTCGCATTCAATGAGCAGTTCTTC,CSARGAIPDRVAFNEQFF
-,TRBD1,TRBV7-2,TRBJ2-6,TGTGCCAGCAGCGCCCGGACAGGGGTCGGGGCCAACGTCCTGACTTTC,CASSARTGVGANVLTF
few,TRBD1,TRBV27,TRBJ2-1,TGTGCCAGCAGTTTATCCCCTGGACAGGGGGCTAATGAGCAGTTCTTC,CASSLSPGQGANEQFF
-,TRBD2,TRBV29-1,TRBJ2-3,TGCAGCGCCGCGGGGACTAGCGGGAGCACAGATACGCAGTATTTT,CSAAGTSGSTDTQYF
-,-,TRBV2,TRBJ2-3,TGTGCCAACAAGAGGGCAGGGACCGTCACAGATACGCAGTATTTT,CANKRAGTVTDTQYF
few,TRBD1,TRBV19,TRBJ1-3,TGTGCCAGTACCGCGGACAGGGGGGCTGGAAACACCATATATTTT,CASTADRGAGNTIYF